The 11 T cell receptor beta chains in this list originate from one sample, sequenced in a study of cytomegalovirus exposure and HLA in healthy donors. 60 Vbeta and 13 Jbeta primers were used in PCR. Using immunoSEQ multiplex PCR, the repertoire was profiled, and TCRdb retains in-frame clones only, with some absent. The profile covers some 140,000 clones, with 79% appearing a single time and 5% to 8.5% taken by the ten largest. The sequenced material came from PBMCs. These receptor sequences come from a man in his forties in good health and CMV-seropositive.

The chain uses TRBV27 and TRBJ2-7, with TRBD1 as a possible D gene (6 bases). There are 16 residues in the CDR3. The germline V and J ends were trimmed by 5 bases and 2 bases, with 19 bases remaining between them. CDR1 MNHEY and CDR2 SMNVEV come from the germline V gene (reference sequence). CDR3 residues: CASSPSQGNAAYEQYF. Written as DNA, the CDR3 is TGTGCCAGCAGTCCCTCACAGGGAAACGCAGCCTACGAGCAGTACTTC.

With respect to this clone: At one of its ends the junction is not consistent with the germline gene, which may arise from a read error. The V call is TRBV7-7, the J call TRBJ2-7, with 8 bases identical to TRBD2. This CDR3 comprises 15 residues. CDR1 SSHAT and CDR2 FNYEAQ come from the germline V gene (reference sequence). CDR3 coding DNA: TGTGCTAGCAGCTTAAGGCTAGCGGGTTTTTACGAGCAGTACTTC. It codes for CASSLRLAGFYEQYF.

The rearrangement links TRBV11-2 to TRBJ2-5; TRBD1 aligns across 9 bases. This CDR3 region has 12 residues. Germline lookup yields CDR1 SGHAT and CDR2 FQNNGV. The trim removed 8 bases at V and 5 bases at J, leaving 3 bases unmatched. The chain's CDR3 is CASGQGFETQYF. As DNA, the CDR3 is TGTGCCAGCGGACAGGGGTTTGAGACCCAGTACTTC.

J is TRBJ2-2 and V is TRBV5-6; 7 nucleotides agree with TRBD1. V gave up 4 bases and J gave up 0 bases; unmatched junction bases: 6. CDR3 length equals 16 residues. Per germline, CDR1 SGHDT and CDR2 YYEEEE. Here the CDR3 reads CASSGDSSANTGELFF. The DNA of the CDR3 is TGTGCCAGCAGCGGGGACAGTTCCGCGAACACCGGGGAGCTGTTTTTT.

A word on this clone: The sample contains more than one DNA sequence encoding this CDR3. The chain combines TRBV5-1 with TRBJ1-3, with D possibly matching TRBD1 (5 bases). There are 15 residues in the CDR3. The germline CDR1 and CDR2 sequences are SGHRS and YFSETQ. Trimming stripped 0 bases from V and 0 bases from J, with 7 bases between. The CDR3 bases are TGCGCCAGCAGCTTGGCCCAGGGCTCTGGAAACACCATATATTTT. Its translation is CASSLAQGSGNTIYF. Using reference TRBV5-1 and TRBJ1-3 for the parts outside the CDR3, the full variable domain is KAGVTQTPRYLIKTRGQQVTLSCSPISGHRSVSWYQQTPGQGLQFLFEYFSETQRNKGNFPGRFSGRQFSNSRSEMNVSTLELGDSALYLCASSLAQGSGNTIYFGEGSWLTVV.

The V call is TRBV7-9, the J call TRBJ2-5, with 12 bases matching TRBD2. The trim removed 2 bases at V and 0 bases at J, leaving 4 bases unmatched. The CDR3 is made up of 17 amino acids. CDR1 SEHNR and CDR2 FQNEAQ come from the germline V gene (reference sequence). The CDR3 protein is CASSLPGLAGYQETQYF. The CDR3 coding sequence is TGTGCCAGCAGCTTACCAGGACTAGCGGGGTACCAAGAGACCCAGTACTTC.

The chain combines TRBV25-1 with TRBJ2-5; weak D call: TRBD2 (6 bases). Germline values: CDR1 MGHDK, CDR2 SYGVNS. Trimming shortened V by 5 bases and J by 2 bases, and 18 bases separated the two germline ends. The CDR3 is 16 amino acids. DNA of the CDR3: TGTGCCAGCAGTATTGAAACTAGCAAAGTTCAAGAGACCCAGTACTTC. Protein sequence: CASSIETSKVQETQYF.

The chain recombines TRBV4-1 with TRBJ1-1, with D hard to call. This CDR3 has 14 residues. V dropped 0 bases and J dropped 5 bases, with 10 bases sitting between them. Germline V gene sequence: CDR1 MGHRA, CDR2 YSYEKL. DNA for the CDR3: TGCGCCAGCAGCCAAGAGAATCGGAGGACTGAAGCTTTCTTT. Amino acids: CASSQENRRTEAFF.

The chain has TRBV30 and TRBJ1-1; D unclear. Trimming pared 1 base from V and 4 bases from J, leaving 13 bases between. CDR1 is GTSNPN, CDR2 SVGIG, per germline (reference sequence). CDR3 length: 14 residues. The CDR3 here is CAWSAPRGATEAFF. DNA of the CDR3: TGTGCCTGGAGTGCACCCCGCGGTGCCACTGAAGCTTTCTTT.

V gene TRBV25-1 combines with J gene TRBJ1-1; D perhaps matches TRBD1 (5 bases). CDR3 size: 17 residues. Germline V gene sequence: CDR1 MGHDK, CDR2 SYGVNS. V was pared by 2 bases and J by 0 bases, with 16 bases between. CDR3 loop: CASSELRAGLMNTEAFF. The CDR3, as DNA: TGTGCCAGCAGTGAACTTCGGGCAGGGCTAATGAACACTGAAGCTTTCTTT.

V usage is TRBV11-2 and J usage is TRBJ1-5; a weak D match, TRBD1 (6 bases). The CDR3 has 15 amino acids. Per the germline V gene, CDR1 is SGHAT and CDR2 is FQNNGV. The V end was cut by 3 bases, the J end by 5 bases, with 14 bases between. Here the CDR3 DNA reads TGTGCCAGCAGCTTCTCAGGGGCTGAGGATCAGCCCCAGCATTTT. Translation: CASSFSGAEDQPQHF.